A single sample gave rise to the 4 T cell receptor beta chains below, sequenced in a study of T cells in Graves' hyperthyroidism and ophthalmopathy (dated by TCRdb to the late 2010s). The library was prepared using multiplex PCR. Data came from an Illumina HiSeq 2000. The TCR beta CDR3 regions were amplified from the RNA transcripts. For the first round of RT-PCR on the TCR CDR3, the HTBI primer set was used together with the Qiagen OneStep RT-PCR kit. TCRdb trimmed public reads at Q25 via fastp, called clones via MiXCR and kept in-frame beta chains. Rows are unified per CDR3 protein, each entry keeping the most common DNA and genes. Here the sample has roughly 420,000 distinct CDR3 sequences; about a sixth occur a single time. The ten largest clones add up to over 12% of the sample. Sequenced material: blood. The receptor source for this set is a woman in her late teens or twenties with Graves' hyperthyroidism.

The J gene is TRBJ1-1, the V gene TRBV4-3, with D tentatively TRBD1 (6 bases). Trimming left V 0 bases short and J 1 base short, with 12 bases between. The CDR3 has 16 residues. The germline V gene has CDR1 LGHNA and CDR2 YSLEER. CDR3 DNA sequence: TGCGCCAGCAGCCAAGATTATCGGACAGCGAACACTGAAGCTTTCTTT. Translated, it gives CASSQDYRTANTEAFF.

This clonotype showed up many times. The chain couples TRBV7-8 to TRBJ2-3, with D possibly being TRBD1 (5 bases). Germline V gene lookup returns CDR1 SGHVS and CDR2 FQNEAQ. Trimming stripped 8 bases from V and 6 bases from J, with 18 bases between. The CDR3 sequence is 14 residues long. Here the CDR3 reads CASAYGASADTQYF. CDR3 nucleotide sequence: TGTGCCAGCGCCTATGGGGCCTCAGCCGATACGCAGTATTTT.

This clonotype has at least ten counts. V gene TRBV3-1 combines with J gene TRBJ2-1; 11 bases are shared with TRBD2. The CDR3 has 17 residues. The germline V gene encodes CDR1 LGHDT and CDR2 YNNKEL (reference sequence). V was clipped by 5 bases and J by 4 bases; unmatched bases: 10. CDR3 in DNA: TGTGCCAGCAGCGATTATACTAGCGGGAGAGATTACAATGAGCAGTTCTTC. It yields the protein CASSDYTSGRDYNEQFF.

This clonotype occurred many times. The CDR3 bases are TGTGCCAGCAGGTCAAGGGGTCTTAACTATGGCTACACCTTC. This encodes CASRSRGLNYGYTF. This chain connects TRBV2 to TRBJ1-2, with D possibly TRBD1 on 5 matching bases. The V end was cut by 6 bases, the J end by 1 base, with 12 bases between. The V gene's germline CDR1 is SNHLY and CDR2 FYNNEI. This CDR3 is 14 amino acids long.